One sample yielded the 14 T cell receptor beta chains listed below, sequenced in a study of CD8 T cells in Susac syndrome. It was with random hexamers that roughly 0.45 to 1 ug RNA was reverse transcribed. From the immunoSEQ multiplex PCR reads, TCRdb called clonotypes with MiXCR, one entry per CDR3 protein. The top ten clones hold 0.16% of a sample with 150,000 to 200,000 distinct CDR3 sequences, approximately 96% of them seen once. Sequencing input: CD8+ T cells from PBMCs. The receptor set was obtained from a human donor with multiple sclerosis.

The chain employs TRBV3-1 and TRBJ2-7; D remains ambiguous. V lost 1 base and J 3 bases, leaving 7 bases between the germline ends. Germline assignment: CDR1 LGHDT and CDR2 YNNKEL (reference sequence). The CDR3 runs to 13 residues. The CDR3 loop is CASSQVFNYEQYF. The CDR3 DNA is TGTGCCAGCAGCCAAGTCTTCAACTACGAGCAGTACTTC.

This chain uses TRBV2 with TRBJ2-2, with TRBD1 matching over 7 bases. Germline V lookup: CDR1 SNHLY, CDR2 FYNNEI. The length of the CDR3 is 16 residues. J was trimmed by 0 bases and V by 4 bases; bases with no gene match: 5. As DNA, the CDR3 is TGTGCCAGCAGTGGGACAGGCCATTCGAACACCGGGGAGCTGTTTTTT. Translation gives CASSGTGHSNTGELFF.

CDR3 residues: CASRASLSLNEQFF. Here the CDR3 DNA reads TGCGCCAGCAGGGCGTCTCTTTCCCTAAATGAGCAGTTCTTC. This chain joins TRBV5-1 and TRBJ2-1; D not resolved. Trimming removed 5 bases at V and 7 bases at J, with 16 bases between. CDR3 length: 14 amino acids. CDR1 is SGHRS and CDR2 is YFSETQ in the germline V gene.

The chain carries TRBV29-1 and TRBJ2-3, with TRBD2 matching 12 bases. The CDR3 is 16 residues long. The J segment lost 2 bases and the V segment lost 3 bases, leaving 6 bases of the junction unmatched. The germline V gene has CDR1 SQVTM and CDR2 ANQGSEA. The CDR3 sequence is CSVDLAGGPNTDTQYF. CDR3 in DNA: TGCAGCGTTGACCTAGCGGGAGGGCCAAACACAGATACGCAGTATTTT.

This chain connects TRBV3-1 to TRBJ2-7, with 7 bases aligning to TRBD2. The CDR3 contains 16 residues. Looked up from germline, CDR1 is LGHDT and CDR2 is YNNKEL (reference sequence). The V segment lost 4 bases and the J segment 0 bases; nucleotides outside the gene matches: 9. For the CDR3, the DNA is TGTGCCAGCAGCCTCCGGCAGCCTAGCGGCTCCTACGAGCAGTACTTC. Its protein product is CASSLRQPSGSYEQYF.

The chain couples TRBV2 to TRBJ2-3, with TRBD1 identical over 8 bases. J lost 5 bases, V lost 8 bases, and 9 bases had no gene match. Germline V lookup: CDR1 SNHLY, CDR2 FYNNEI. The CDR3 is 14 amino acids. The CDR3: CASSGQGSIDTQYF. CDR3 DNA sequence: TGTGCCAGCTCCGGACAGGGTAGTATAGATACGCAGTATTTT.

The chain recombines TRBV7-2 with TRBJ2-2; D remains ambiguous. The V end was cut by 1 base, the J end by 7 bases, with 19 bases between. CDR1 SGHTA and CDR2 FQGNSA come from the germline V gene. The CDR3 contains 17 residues. The CDR3 here is CASSLVNTIFVGGELFF. The CDR3 nucleotides read TGTGCCAGCAGCTTAGTTAACACCATCTTTGTGGGCGGGGAGCTGTTTTTT.

V and J are TRBV19 and TRBJ1-1; D is unresolved. This CDR3 has 12 amino acids. V gave up 6 bases and J gave up 5 bases, with 10 bases separating them. The germline V gene has CDR1 LNHDA and CDR2 SQIVND (reference sequence). The chain's CDR3 is CASRDPQTEAFF. CDR3 sequence (DNA): TGTGCCAGTAGGGACCCCCAGACTGAAGCTTTCTTT.

This chain joins TRBV7-9 and TRBJ1-1, with D possibly TRBD1 on 5 matching bases. The CDR3 has 16 amino acids. Trimming removed 5 bases at V and 0 bases at J, with 16 bases between. CDR1 and CDR2 (germline): SEHNR, FQNEAQ (reference sequence). The CDR3 DNA is TGTGCCAGCAGCCTCCTAGAGGGGATAATGAACACTGAAGCTTTCTTT. Residues: CASSLLEGIMNTEAFF.

The chain is built from TRBV2 and TRBJ1-6; D gene ambiguous. The V and J ends lost 5 bases and 0 bases respectively, with 14 bases between them. The CDR3 runs to 17 residues. Germline CDR1 reads SNHLY; CDR2 reads FYNNEI. CDR3 residues: CASSPHHSSSYNSPLHF. The CDR3 DNA is TGTGCCAGCAGTCCACACCACAGTAGCTCCTATAATTCACCCCTCCACTTT.

CDR3 amino acids: CAWGQGEWGSNQPQHF. The CDR3 DNA is TGTGCCTGGGGACAGGGAGAATGGGGTAGCAATCAGCCCCAGCATTTT. The chain links TRBV30 to TRBJ1-5; 8 nucleotides align to TRBD1. Germline assignment: CDR1 GTSNPN and CDR2 SVGIG (reference sequence). This CDR3 is 16 amino acids long. J gave up 0 bases and V 5 bases, and 9 bases lay outside the gene matches.

This chain connects TRBV27 to TRBJ1-5; D might be TRBD1 (6 bases). V was clipped by 5 bases and J by 2 bases, with 22 bases between them. In germline, CDR1 is MNHEY, CDR2 SMNVEV (reference sequence). This CDR3 is built from 18 residues. The CDR3 sequence is CASSHQPPLTGRNQPQHF. In nucleotides, the CDR3 is TGTGCCAGCAGTCATCAGCCCCCTCTGACAGGCCGCAATCAGCCCCAGCATTTT.

The rearrangement joins TRBV2 to TRBJ1-2, with a weak D call TRBD1 (6 bases). The CDR3 runs to 12 residues. The germline CDR1 and CDR2 sequences are SNHLY and FYNNEI. Trimming shortened V by 4 bases and J by 8 bases, and 11 bases separated the two germline ends. CDR3 bases: TGTGCCAGCAGTGCCGGGACATCGGGCTACACCTTC. Encoded protein: CASSAGTSGYTF.

Only one count was recorded for this clonotype. The chain recombines TRBV19 with TRBJ1-5, with D unclear. V shed 6 bases and J shed 2 bases, with 17 bases lying between them. The germline gives CDR1 LNHDA, CDR2 SQIVND (reference sequence). The CDR3 spans 16 residues. CDR3 nucleotide sequence: TGTGCCAGTAGCGGAGTGAAAAAGAGGGGCAATCAGCCCCAGCATTTT. This gives the protein CASSGVKKRGNQPQHF.